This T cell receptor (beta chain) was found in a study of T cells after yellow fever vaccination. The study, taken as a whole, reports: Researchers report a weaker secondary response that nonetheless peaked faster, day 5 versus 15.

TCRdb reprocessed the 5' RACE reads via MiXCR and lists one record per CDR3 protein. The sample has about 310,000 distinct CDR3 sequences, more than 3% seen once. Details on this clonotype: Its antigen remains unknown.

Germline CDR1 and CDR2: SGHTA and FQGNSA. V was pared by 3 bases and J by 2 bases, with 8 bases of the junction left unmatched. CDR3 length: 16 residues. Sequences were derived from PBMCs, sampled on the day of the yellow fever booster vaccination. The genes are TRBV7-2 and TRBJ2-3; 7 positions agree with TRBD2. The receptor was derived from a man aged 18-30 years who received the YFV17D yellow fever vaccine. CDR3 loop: CASSFPRLAATDTQYF. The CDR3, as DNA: TGTGCCAGCAGCTTCCCCCGTCTAGCGGCCACAGATACGCAGTATTTT.